The text below deals with one TCR beta chain. With 7 bases removed from V and 5 bases from J, the gap between germline ends came to 10 bases. The germline V gene has CDR1 SGDLS and CDR2 YYNGEE. The CDR3 contains 11 residues. This record comes from a study of blood T cell repertoires in COVID-19. Study-level background: The analysed material was cDNA or gDNA that came from T cells, B-cell-depleted T cells, or PBMCs.

Produced via immunoSEQ multiplex PCR; TCRdb's table is partial and in-frame only. Of about 120,000 clones listed, about 83% are singletons. The clonotype originates from a man aged 60 to 69 with acute or convalescent COVID-19. Sequenced input: peripheral blood. V and J are TRBV9 and TRBJ2-7, with a possible D match to TRBD2 (6 bases). The CDR3 loop reads CASLRRDEQYF. The DNA of the CDR3 is TGTGCCAGCCTTAGGAGGGACGAGCAGTACTTC.